This paragraph reports one T cell receptor (beta chain). What it recognizes is unknown. Germline V gene sequence: CDR1 KGHSH, CDR2 LQKENI. The junction had 6 bases not matched to a gene; V was cut back by 3 bases and J by 5 bases. The CDR3 sequence is 14 residues long. The entry originates in a study of T cell responses to AZD1222 COVID-19 vaccine. Looking at the study overall: Second-dose recipients at about 4 or about 12 weeks were treated as one pooled group.

The assay was immunoSEQ multiplex PCR, and TCRdb's table has in-frame clones only and misses some. Of 150,000 to 200,000 clones listed, around 92% are singletons. Whole-study results and caveats: Only 5 or 6 people who got AZD1222 tested seropositive at baseline. Clonal diversity was possibly underestimated, and the donors were mostly white British, with more females. The study sampled repertoires only after the peak T cell response.

The specimen was peripheral blood, collected on day 0 of AZD1222 vaccination. J is TRBJ2-7 and V is TRBV18; 8 nucleotides agree with TRBD1. The receptor was derived from an adult in good health. The CDR3 DNA is TGTGCCAGCTCACCCCAGACACAGGGGGACGAGCAGTACTTC. Protein product: CASSPQTQGDEQYF.